These 20 T cell receptor beta chains came from one sample sequenced in a study of identical twins. TCRdb recomputed calls from the 5' RACE reads with MiXCR, one row per CDR3 protein. The data hold some 760,000 distinct CDR3 sequences, with 18% observed a single time. Another study also made use of these data, one on T cells expressing NK-cell markers.

The sample taken for sequencing was PBMCs. These TCRs come from a woman in her late teens or twenties in good health.

CDR3 region: CASRNYDSRRYNSPLHF. The CDR3 coding sequence is TGTGCCAGCCGCAACTACGACAGCCGACGTTATAATTCACCCCTCCACTTT. The chain recombines TRBV6-1 with TRBJ1-6; maybe TRBD1 (5 bases). Germline CDR1 and CDR2: MNHNS and SASEGT. CDR3 length equals 17 residues. V gave up 8 bases and J gave up 4 bases, with 21 bases separating them.

The chain is built from TRBV7-2 and TRBJ2-3, with a tentative D call TRBD2 (5 bases). Per germline, CDR1 SGHTA and CDR2 FQGNSA. This CDR3 is built from 14 residues. The V end was cut by 1 base, the J end by 6 bases, with 11 bases between. CDR3 nucleotides: TGTGCCAGCAGCTTAGAAGCGGCGAGGGATACGCAGTATTTT. Amino acid sequence: CASSLEAARDTQYF.

This clonotype was seen a few times. The chain recombines TRBV12-3 or TRBV12-4 with TRBJ1-2; 7 bases are a match to TRBD1. V dropped 4 bases and J dropped 8; count of bases not matched to a gene: 13. CDR3 length: 15 amino acids. DNA for the CDR3: TGTGCCAGCAGTTACATCACAGGGGATGGTAGGGGCTACACCTTC. This sequence encodes CASSYITGDGRGYTF.

The V and J genes are TRBV29-1 and TRBJ2-1, with TRBD2 matching 11 bases. The V segment lost 4 bases and the J segment 4 bases; nucleotides outside the gene matches: 6. Germline V gene lookup returns CDR1 SQVTM and CDR2 ANQGSEA. The CDR3 is 15 residues long. CDR3: CSVGLVAGGYNEQFF. The CDR3 region has the DNA TGCAGCGTTGGGCTAGTAGCGGGAGGGTACAATGAGCAGTTCTTC.

The V gene is TRBV20-1, the J gene TRBJ2-3; D is unresolved. The germline gives CDR1 DFQATT, CDR2 SNEGSKA (reference sequence). V was clipped by 6 bases and J by 1 base, with 8 bases between them. The CDR3 runs 12 residues. As DNA, the CDR3 is TGCAGTGCGCTGACCCGCACAGATACGCAGTATTTT. As protein: CSALTRTDTQYF.

This clonotype turned up a few times. V gene TRBV12-3 or TRBV12-4 combines with J gene TRBJ2-1, with 14 bases matching TRBD2. The CDR3 extends over 16 amino acids. Unmatched junction bases numbered 6, after V lost 3 bases and J lost 8 bases. This CDR3 reads CASSFERLAGGDEQFF. The CDR3 DNA follows: TGTGCCAGCAGTTTTGAGAGACTAGCGGGGGGGGATGAGCAGTTCTTC.

V and J are TRBV29-1 and TRBJ2-7, with 10 bases identical to TRBD1. Germline trimming cut 8 bases from V and 7 bases from J; bases unmatched to any gene: 11. CDR1 is SQVTM and CDR2 is ANQGSEA in the germline V gene. This CDR3 has 13 amino acids. The CDR3 sequence: CSIRDRGRIEQYF. The CDR3 region has the DNA TGCAGCATCCGTGACAGGGGGCGCATTGAGCAGTACTTC.

This clonotype was picked up a small number of times. This chain joins TRBV10-3 and TRBJ1-1; maybe TRBD1 (5 bases). V shed 2 bases and J shed 3 bases, with 13 bases lying between them. The CDR3 has 15 amino acids. Germline V gene sequence: CDR1 ENHRY, CDR2 SYGVKD. The CDR3 region has the DNA TGTGCCATCAGTGAGAACAGAGGGACTGACACTGAAGCTTTCTTT. This sequence encodes CAISENRGTDTEAFF.

This rearrangement joins TRBV9 to TRBJ1-1; 7 bases are a match to TRBD1. There are 15 residues in the CDR3. J lost 0 bases, V lost 3 bases, and 5 bases had no gene match. CDR1 is SGDLS and CDR2 is YYNGEE in the germline V gene. CDR3 sequence: CASSDTGALNTEAFF. The CDR3 nucleotides read TGTGCCAGCAGCGATACAGGGGCCCTGAACACTGAAGCTTTCTTT. Variable domain in full (rest from reference TRBV9 and TRBJ1-1): DSGVTQTPKHLITATGQRVTLRCSPRSGDLSVYWYQQSLDQGLQFLIQYYNGEERAKGNILERFSAQQFPDLHSELNLSSLELGDSALYFCASSDTGALNTEAFFGQGTRLTVV.

J is TRBJ2-1 and V is TRBV25-1; 10 nucleotides agree with TRBD2. Germline CDR1 and CDR2: MGHDK and SYGVNS. V dropped 9 bases and J dropped 7; count of bases not matched to a gene: 12. This CDR3 contains 15 residues. The CDR3 is CASKRGGQRRNEQFF. CDR3 sequence (DNA): TGTGCCAGTAAGCGGGGGGGCCAAAGGAGAAATGAGCAGTTCTTC.

This clonotype occurred a few times. The chain joins TRBV5-1 to TRBJ2-1; 9 nucleotides line up with TRBD1. Germline lookup yields CDR1 SGHRS and CDR2 YFSETQ. After removal of 2 bases from V and 6 bases from J, the junction contained 6 bases not matched to a gene. This CDR3 is built from 15 residues. CDR3 DNA: TGCGCCAGCAGCTTCGTAGGACAGGGGTCCAATGAGCAGTTCTTC. The encoded protein is CASSFVGQGSNEQFF.

This clonotype was seen a few times. The J gene is TRBJ2-3, the V gene TRBV5-1, with no clear D. The V end lost 4 bases, the J end lost 5 bases, and 14 bases lay between the germline ends. CDR3 size: 14 residues. The germline V gene has CDR1 SGHRS and CDR2 YFSETQ. The CDR3 DNA sequence: TGCGCCAGCAGCATCCTTACTTCCGGAGATACGCAGTATTTT. This codes for CASSILTSGDTQYF.

This clonotype was detected many times. The chain combines TRBV12-3 or TRBV12-4 with TRBJ1-1; unclear D gene. Trimming took 10 bases from V and 8 from J, leaving 14 bases between them. This CDR3 has 11 amino acids. The DNA for the CDR3 is TGTGCCACCTCCGTCTTTGGGGAAGCTTTCTTT. It specifies CATSVFGEAFF.

This clonotype was recorded at least ten times. The rearrangement uses TRBV27 and TRBJ1-2, with 7 bases identical to TRBD1. The CDR3 has 13 amino acids. CDR1 and CDR2 (germline): MNHEY, SMNVEV (reference sequence). Unmatched junction bases numbered 5, after V lost 6 bases and J lost 4 bases. The DNA of the CDR3 is TGTGCCAGCAGACTACAGGGGTCCTATGGCTACACCTTC. Amino acid sequence: CASRLQGSYGYTF.

A few counts support this clonotype. V is TRBV12-3 or TRBV12-4 and J is TRBJ2-5; 10 bases line up with TRBD2. The CDR3 sequence is 15 residues long. V was clipped by 6 bases and J by 5 bases; unmatched bases: 9. Here the CDR3 DNA reads TGTGCCAGCAGCCGGGGGCTAGCGGGGGATGAGACCCAGTACTTC. It specifies CASSRGLAGDETQYF.

The gene calls are TRBV5-1 and TRBJ1-1, with a possible D match to TRBD1 (5 bases). V dropped 5 bases and J dropped 6 bases, with 14 bases sitting between them. From germline, CDR1 is SGHRS and CDR2 YFSETQ. The CDR3 runs to 13 residues. The CDR3 is CASRGEFGAEAFF. The CDR3 DNA is TGCGCCAGCAGGGGGGAGTTTGGAGCTGAAGCTTTCTTT.

This clonotype was picked up a small number of times. This sequence joins TRBV11-1 and TRBJ1-6, with D maybe TRBD1 (6 bases). V lost 2 bases, J lost 9 bases, and 11 bases lay in between. The CDR3 contains 14 residues. Germline CDR1 and CDR2: SGHAT and FQDESV (reference sequence). CDR3 DNA sequence: TGTGCCAGCAGCTTATCCAGGGGAGGTTCACCCCTCCACTTT. Protein product: CASSLSRGGSPLHF.

This rearrangement joins TRBV7-2 to TRBJ2-1; no firm D call. The CDR3 loop spans 13 amino acids. Germline CDR1 and CDR2: SGHTA and FQGNSA. The V gene lost 5 bases and the J gene lost 3 bases, with 8 bases spanning the gap. The CDR3 DNA reads as TGTGCCAGCAGCCCCGACGGCTACAATGAGCAGTTCTTC. Amino acids: CASSPDGYNEQFF.

Of note for this clonotype: A read error may produce the germline difference seen at one junction end. The genes are TRBV20-1 and TRBJ2-7, with 7 bases identical to TRBD1. Germline-derived CDR1 and CDR2 are DFQATT and SNEGSKA (reference sequence). The CDR3 length is 8 residues. The CDR3 here is CSAEGAHF. The DNA for the CDR3 is TGCAGTGCCGAGGGGGCCCACTTC.

The CDR3 region has the DNA TGCTCCGACAGGGGGCGCGGAGATACGCAGTATTTT. It yields the protein CSDRGRGDTQYF. This sequence joins TRBV23-1 and TRBJ2-3, with 10 bases lining up with TRBD1. TRBV23-1 is reported as an ORF; its role is uncertain. This CDR3 has 12 amino acids.